The 26 T cell receptor beta chains below come from one sample, sequenced in a study of patients and donors after allogeneic stem cell transplantation. TCRdb used MiXCR to reprocess the RT-PCR reads, holding one entry per CDR3 protein. The sample carries 400,000 to 450,000 distinct CDR3 sequences, approximately 16% recorded once. The sample taken for sequencing was blood, either unsorted or a sorted T cell fraction (not recorded which). The receptors derive from a human donor who was either an allogeneic HSCT recipient or a stem cell or donor lymphocyte infusion donor (not recorded which). It is not recorded whose cells these are; they may come from a transplant donor.

The J gene is TRBJ2-7, the V gene TRBV12-3 or TRBV12-4, with D tentatively TRBD2 (7 bases). This CDR3 contains 14 residues. The V end lost 7 bases, the J end lost 0 bases, and 13 bases lay between the germline ends. The chain's CDR3 is CASNEGGASYEQYF. CDR3 coding DNA: TGTGCCAGCAATGAAGGGGGGGCCTCCTACGAGCAGTACTTC.

The sample holds a few counts of this clonotype. The CDR3 reads CASSYSKGIQYF. The CDR3 DNA reads TGTGCCAGCAGTTACTCGAAGGGCATTCAGTACTTC. J is TRBJ2-4 and V is TRBV6-2 or TRBV6-3; the D is unclear. CDR1 and CDR2 from the germline V gene are MNHEY and SVGEGT. The V gene lost 0 bases and the J gene lost 9 bases, with 6 bases spanning the gap. The CDR3 spans 12 residues.

This clonotype was found many times. The chain recombines TRBV12-3 or TRBV12-4 with TRBJ1-1; no definite D call. V gave up 4 bases and J gave up 9 bases, with 15 bases separating them. This CDR3 is 13 amino acids long. The CDR3: CASSSLRVPKAFF. The CDR3 DNA reads TGTGCCAGCAGTTCGTTGAGGGTACCAAAAGCTTTCTTT.

This clonotype was detected a few times. V and J are TRBV3-1 and TRBJ2-3; TRBD2 matches at 13 bases. The CDR3 sequence is 16 residues long. Germline V gene data show CDR1 as LGHDT and CDR2 as YNNKEL (reference sequence). V was clipped by 1 base and J by 5 bases; unmatched bases: 3. The DNA for the CDR3 is TGTGCCAGCAGCCAAGGGACTAGCGGGAGTCTAGATACGCAGTATTTT. Translating gives CASSQGTSGSLDTQYF.

The chain employs TRBV5-6 and TRBJ2-2, with unresolved D. The germline V and J ends were trimmed by 4 bases and 7 bases, with 14 bases remaining between them. The length of the CDR3 is 14 residues. Germline V gene data show CDR1 as SGHDT and CDR2 as YYEEEE. In DNA form, the CDR3 reads TGTGCCAGCAGCCCGGCCGGTGAGGTCGGGGAGCTGTTTTTT. As protein: CASSPAGEVGELFF.

The chain couples TRBV20-1 to TRBJ2-6; D uncertain. The CDR3 spans 14 residues. CDR1 and CDR2 from the germline V gene are DFQATT and SNEGSKA (reference sequence). Trimming took off 3 bases at V and 0 bases at J, with 6 bases between the two ends. The CDR3 DNA is TGCAGTGCTAGTATGGGCTCTGGGGCCAACGTCCTGACTTTC. Its translation is CSASMGSGANVLTF.

This clonotype has a count of ten or more. This chain joins TRBV20-1 and TRBJ1-1; 7 nucleotides line up with TRBD1. This CDR3 is 13 amino acids long. Germline assignment: CDR1 DFQATT and CDR2 SNEGSKA (reference sequence). The trim removed 3 bases at V and 13 bases at J, leaving 14 bases unmatched. CDR3 nucleotide sequence: TGCAGTGCTAGGGGTCTTCCCACAGGGGATGGTTTCTTT. The encoded protein is CSARGLPTGDGFF.

J is TRBJ2-1 and V is TRBV5-1; 11 bases match TRBD2. Germline CDR1 reads SGHRS; CDR2 reads YFSETQ. This CDR3 has 19 amino acids. V shed 1 base and J 0 bases; nucleotides not matched to a gene: 9. The CDR3 DNA reads as TGCGCCAGCAGCTTGAAGACTAGCGGGATGATCATCTCCTACAATGAGCAGTTCTTC. The encoded protein is CASSLKTSGMIISYNEQFF.

This sequence joins TRBV5-5 and TRBJ2-3; 8 bases are a match to TRBD2. Germline V CDR1 and CDR2: SGHKS, YYEKEE (reference sequence). V was clipped by 2 bases and J by 1 base; unmatched bases: 3. CDR3 length equals 15 residues. CDR3 in amino acids: CASSLLREGTDTQYF. In DNA, the CDR3 is TGTGCCAGCAGCTTATTGCGGGAGGGCACAGATACGCAGTATTTT. Combining the CDR3 with reference TRBV5-5 and TRBJ2-3 gives the whole variable domain DAGVTQSPTHLIKTRGQQVTLRCSPISGHKSVSWYQQVLGQGPQFIFQYYEKEERGRGNFPDRFSARQFPNYSSELNVNALLLGDSALYLCASSLLREGTDTQYFGPGTRLTVL.

This clonotype was recorded a few times. This chain uses TRBV11-1 with TRBJ1-6; 7 nucleotides line up with TRBD1. Losses at the gene ends were 3 bases for V and 9 bases for J; bases not matched to a gene: 8. The CDR3 is made up of 15 amino acids. From germline, CDR1 is SGHAT and CDR2 FQDESV (reference sequence). In DNA form, the CDR3 reads TGTGCCAGCAGCTTTTTAAGACAGGGAAGTTCACCCCTCCACTTT. It yields the protein CASSFLRQGSSPLHF.

The rearrangement links TRBV28 to TRBJ1-4, with a weak D call TRBD1 (6 bases). The V end was cut by 5 bases, the J end by 4 bases, with 20 bases between. This CDR3 region has 17 residues. Germline CDR1 is MDHEN and CDR2 is SYDVKM. The chain's CDR3 is CASSRPSGQYINEKLFF. CDR3 bases: TGTGCCAGCAGTCGACCTTCCGGACAGTACATTAATGAAAAACTGTTTTTT.

The CDR3 sequence: CASSDLAGGPIRANVLTF. The CDR3 DNA follows: TGTGCCAGCAGTGATCTAGCGGGAGGGCCGATTCGGGCCAACGTCCTGACTTTC. The chain couples TRBV25-1 to TRBJ2-6, with TRBD2 matching over 12 bases. Germline values: CDR1 MGHDK, CDR2 SYGVNS. This CDR3 comprises 18 residues. After removal of 3 bases from V and 5 bases from J, the junction contained 8 bases not matched to a gene.

This clonotype has more than one count but fewer than ten. V is TRBV10-3 and J is TRBJ2-6, with TRBD2 matching 7 bases. V shed 6 bases and J 4 bases; nucleotides not matched to a gene: 6. The CDR3 is 15 residues long. Germline V lookup: CDR1 ENHRY, CDR2 SYGVKD. For the CDR3, the DNA is TGTGCCATCAGCCCCAGCGGGACCGGGGCCAACGTCCTGACTTTC. Amino acids: CAISPSGTGANVLTF.

The sample holds a few counts of this clonotype. This chain connects TRBV12-3 or TRBV12-4 to TRBJ1-4; D is uncertain. V was shortened by 3 bases and J by 3 bases, with 8 bases between the two germline ends. This CDR3 is built from 14 residues. This CDR3 reads CASSFSAANEKLFF. CDR3 nucleotides: TGTGCCAGCAGTTTCTCGGCGGCTAATGAAAAACTGTTTTTT.

This clonotype was observed a few times. This sequence joins TRBV7-2 and TRBJ2-7, with D possibly being TRBD2 (5 bases). Germline lookup yields CDR1 SGHTA and CDR2 FQGNSA. The V end lost 0 bases, the J end lost 3 bases, and 15 bases lay between the germline ends. The CDR3 is made up of 16 amino acids. The CDR3 reads CASSLASGKLRYEQYF. CDR3 in DNA: TGTGCCAGCAGCTTAGCTTCCGGGAAATTACGCTACGAGCAGTACTTC.

CDR3 DNA sequence: TGCGCCAGCAGCTTGGAGTTGCGCAGGTCCTACGAGCAGTACTTC. Translating gives CASSLELRRSYEQYF. The chain has TRBV5-1 and TRBJ2-7; D gene unclear. Trimming stripped 0 bases from V and 1 base from J, with 11 bases between. The CDR3 spans 15 residues. The germline gives CDR1 SGHRS, CDR2 YFSETQ.

The J gene is TRBJ1-2, the V gene TRBV4-1; tentative D call: TRBD1 (5 bases). The length of the CDR3 is 13 residues. The germline V gene has CDR1 MGHRA and CDR2 YSYEKL. V lost 4 bases to trimming and J lost 3 bases, with 9 bases between them. This chain's CDR3 is CASSPQGDYGYTF. DNA for the CDR3: TGCGCCAGCAGCCCGCAGGGAGACTATGGCTACACCTTC.

This chain connects TRBV20-1 to TRBJ1-5; D may be TRBD1 (5 bases). The CDR3 extends over 14 amino acids. V was cut by 4 bases and J by 0 bases, with 10 bases left in between. CDR1 DFQATT and CDR2 SNEGSKA come from the germline V gene (reference sequence). In DNA form, the CDR3 reads TGCAGTGCTATCCCCAGGGTTAGCAATCAGCCCCAGCATTTT. This translates into CSAIPRVSNQPQHF.

The J gene is TRBJ1-1, the V gene TRBV3-1; a weak D match, TRBD1 (6 bases). Germline loops: CDR1 LGHDT, CDR2 YNNKEL (reference sequence). V shed 2 bases and J shed 1 base, with 20 bases lying between them. The CDR3 covers 18 residues. Here the CDR3 reads CASSQFQTGKRRNTEAFF. CDR3 bases: TGTGCCAGCAGCCAATTCCAGACAGGTAAGAGACGGAACACTGAAGCTTTCTTT.

The V gene is TRBV12-3 or TRBV12-4, the J gene TRBJ1-5; tentative D call: TRBD1 (5 bases). This CDR3 is 14 amino acids long. Trimming left V 3 bases short and J 4 bases short, with 10 bases between. CDR3 sequence (DNA): TGTGCCAGCAGTTTTGGCAGGGAGAATCAGCCCCAGCATTTT. Its protein is CASSFGRENQPQHF.

This clonotype was detected a few times. The chain recombines TRBV20-1 with TRBJ1-1, with D maybe TRBD1 (5 bases). The CDR3 sequence is 15 residues long. The V end was cut by 3 bases, the J end by 5 bases, with 19 bases between. Germline values: CDR1 DFQATT, CDR2 SNEGSKA (reference sequence). The CDR3 protein is CSASWGSQGRTEAFF. The CDR3 DNA sequence: TGCAGTGCTAGTTGGGGGTCCCAAGGTAGAACTGAAGCTTTCTTT.

V is TRBV13 and J is TRBJ2-2, with a weak D call TRBD1 (5 bases). The germline V gene encodes CDR1 PRHDT and CDR2 FYEKMQ (reference sequence). The CDR3 has 14 residues. With 3 bases removed from V and 5 bases from J, the gap between germline ends came to 10 bases. CDR3 amino acids: CASSFLGETGELFF. CDR3 nucleotides: TGTGCCAGCAGCTTCCTAGGGGAAACCGGGGAGCTGTTTTTT.

This sequence joins TRBV6-2 or TRBV6-3 and TRBJ1-5; D remains ambiguous. Per the germline V gene, CDR1 is MNHEY and CDR2 is SVGEGT. This CDR3 spans 13 amino acids. Trimming cost V 8 bases and J 6 bases, with 14 bases left between them. The CDR3 DNA sequence: TGTGCCAGCCTTCGGTCTGAGGGTCAGCCCCAGCATTTT. It encodes CASLRSEGQPQHF.

The chain employs TRBV2 and TRBJ2-1; D unresolved. The V gene's germline CDR1 is SNHLY and CDR2 FYNNEI. The CDR3 spans 13 residues. Deletions cut 4 bases from V and 9 bases from J, with 13 bases between. In DNA, the CDR3 is TGTGCCAGCAGTGTGGCACAAGGCTTTGAGCAGTTCTTC. This translates into CASSVAQGFEQFF. The whole variable domain, remainder taken from reference TRBV2 and TRBJ2-1, is EPEVTQTPSHQVTQMGQEVILRCVPISNHLYFYWYRQILGQKVEFLVSFYNNEISEKSEIFDDQFSVERPDGSNFTLKIRSTKLEDSAMYFCASSVAQGFEQFFGPGTRLTVL.

This clonotype showed up many times. This rearrangement joins TRBV3-1 to TRBJ2-7; D not resolved. The CDR3 covers 13 residues. Germline CDR1 LGHDT, CDR2 YNNKEL (reference sequence). V lost 0 bases, J lost 2 bases, and 5 bases lay in between. The CDR3 DNA sequence: TGTGCCAGCAGCCAAGACTATGCCTACGAGCAGTACTTC. Protein: CASSQDYAYEQYF.

This clonotype was recorded many times. One junction end disagrees with the germline gene, perhaps due to a read error. The V and J genes are TRBV5-1 and TRBJ2-2, with D perhaps matching TRBD1 (6 bases). The CDR3 has 14 amino acids. CDR1 and CDR2 (germline): SGHRS, YFSETQ. The CDR3 nucleotides read TGTGCCAGCAGCTTGACAGGGAACACCGGGGAGCTGTTTTTT. It is translated as CASSLTGNTGELFF.